One sample yielded the 32 T cell receptor beta chains listed below, sequenced in a study of neurological immune-mediated disorders. TCRdb analysed the 5' RACE reads with MiXCR anew, one entry per CDR3 protein. The sample has 50,000 to 70,000 distinct CDR3 sequences, roughly 13% seen once. The specimen sequenced was PBMCs. These receptors were taken from a woman between 55 and 75 years old with HTLV-1-associated myelopathy (HAM/TSP).

This clonotype was recorded many times. This sequence joins TRBV6-5 and TRBJ1-6; 7 nucleotides line up with TRBD1. The CDR3 is made up of 14 amino acids. Germline assignment: CDR1 MNHEY and CDR2 SVGAGI. V trimming: 2 bases; J trimming: 11 bases; junction bases outside the gene matches: 6. The DNA of the CDR3 is TGTGCCAGCAGTTACAGTTCAGGGGGGACACCCCTCCACTTT. Its protein product is CASSYSSGGTPLHF.

The sample holds many counts of this clonotype. The chain is built from TRBV5-1 and TRBJ2-5; D is tentatively TRBD1 or TRBD2 (5 bases each). This CDR3 has 20 residues. The V gene lost 0 bases and the J gene lost 5 bases, with 29 bases spanning the gap. In germline, CDR1 is SGHRS, CDR2 YFSETQ. The CDR3 DNA reads TGCGCCAGCAGCTTGGGCAGACGGGACCACAATTCACCCTCGCGGGAGACCCAGTACTTC. As protein: CASSLGRRDHNSPSRETQYF. Together with reference TRBV5-1 and TRBJ2-5, the CDR3 gives the full variable domain: KAGVTQTPRYLIKTRGQQVTLSCSPISGHRSVSWYQQTPGQGLQFLFEYFSETQRNKGNFPGRFSGRQFSNSRSEMNVSTLELGDSALYLCASSLGRRDHNSPSRETQYFGPGTRLLVL.

This clonotype has at least ten counts. V is TRBV5-5 and J is TRBJ2-3, with TRBD2 matching over 7 bases. Germline CDR1 and CDR2: SGHKS and YYEKEE (reference sequence). Unmatched junction bases numbered 10, after V lost 4 bases and J lost 2 bases. This CDR3 region has 16 residues. The CDR3 sequence is CASSPLGGVYTDTQYF. CDR3 coding DNA: TGTGCCAGCAGCCCCCTGGGAGGGGTGTACACAGATACGCAGTATTTT.

This clonotype has a handful of counts. The rearrangement links TRBV2 to TRBJ2-7, with 9 positions matching TRBD1. The CDR3 spans 14 residues. J was trimmed by 1 base and V by 10 bases; bases with no gene match: 8. Germline V gene data show CDR1 as SNHLY and CDR2 as FYNNEI. For the CDR3, the DNA is TGTGCCACCAACGGTGGGACAGGGTCCTACGAGCAGTACTTC. Translation gives CATNGGTGSYEQYF.

This clonotype was seen at least ten times. V is TRBV6-5 and J is TRBJ2-7, with D maybe TRBD1 (6 bases). Trimming pared 6 bases from V and 7 bases from J, leaving 28 bases between. The CDR3 runs 17 residues. Germline V gives CDR1 MNHEY, CDR2 SVGAGI. The CDR3 sequence is CASSPSYRGTKVGEQYF. CDR3 DNA: TGTGCCAGCAGCCCTTCCTATAGAGGGACAAAGGTTGGGGAGCAGTACTTC.

Ten or more counts support this clonotype. The chain has TRBV5-1 and TRBJ2-5, with a possible D match to TRBD2 (6 bases). CDR3 length: 13 amino acids. Germline V CDR1 and CDR2: SGHRS, YFSETQ. Deletions cut 4 bases from V and 4 bases from J, with 11 bases between. The CDR3 loop is CASSDGRTETQYF. The CDR3 nucleotides are TGCGCCAGCAGCGACGGGAGAACAGAGACCCAGTACTTC.

This clonotype was counted ten times or more. The chain uses TRBV6-5 and TRBJ1-6; 7 bases fit TRBD1. This CDR3 is 14 amino acids long. V was pared by 6 bases and J by 10 bases, with 9 bases of the junction left unmatched. Per the germline V gene, CDR1 is MNHEY and CDR2 is SVGAGI. The CDR3 region is CASSFRGTRSPLHF. Written as DNA, the CDR3 is TGTGCCAGCAGCTTCAGGGGGACAAGGTCACCCCTCCACTTT.

At least ten counts were recorded for this clonotype. The chain links TRBV7-2 to TRBJ2-3; the match to TRBD2 covers 7 bases. Germline-derived CDR1 and CDR2 are SGHTA and FQGNSA. This CDR3 region has 18 residues. V lost 1 base and J lost 8; bases outside the gene matches: 18. CDR3 coding DNA: TGTGCCAGCAGCTTAGGTTTCCGGGGAAGCGGGGCCCTAAGTACGCAGTATTTT. Its protein product is CASSLGFRGSGALSTQYF. Supplemented by reference TRBV7-2 and TRBJ2-3, the full variable domain reads GAGVSQSPSNKVTEKGKDVELRCDPISGHTALYWYRQSLGQGLEFLIYFQGNSAPDKSGLPSDRFSAERTGGSVSTLTIQRTQQEDSAVYLCASSLGFRGSGALSTQYFGPGTRLTVL.

This clonotype came up many times. The chain combines TRBV7-2 with TRBJ2-7, with 9 nucleotides matching TRBD1. With 11 bases clipped from V and 3 bases from J, the junction kept 14 bases outside the gene matches. Germline V gives CDR1 SGHTA, CDR2 FQGNSA. This CDR3 has 15 amino acids. The CDR3 spells CASREGTGRRYEQYF. CDR3 sequence (DNA): TGTGCCTCACGAGAGGGGACAGGGAGACGCTACGAGCAGTACTTC. Variable domain in full (rest from reference TRBV7-2 and TRBJ2-7): GAGVSQSPSNKVTEKGKDVELRCDPISGHTALYWYRQSLGQGLEFLIYFQGNSAPDKSGLPSDRFSAERTGGSVSTLTIQRTQQEDSAVYLCASREGTGRRYEQYFGPGTRLTVT.

This clonotype was recorded at least ten times. The chain uses TRBV20-1 and TRBJ2-7, with D hard to call. The length of the CDR3 is 14 residues. V lost 2 bases to trimming and J lost 0 bases, with 11 bases between them. Germline V CDR1 and CDR2: DFQATT, SNEGSKA (reference sequence). The CDR3 DNA reads as TGCAGTGCTAGAAGGCAGGCCGACTCCTACGAGCAGTACTTC. Amino acid sequence: CSARRQADSYEQYF.

This clonotype was counted ten times or more. The rearrangement uses TRBV4-1 and TRBJ2-7, with a weak D call TRBD2 (6 bases). Looked up from germline, CDR1 is MGHRA and CDR2 is YSYEKL. The V end was cut by 1 base, the J end by 0 bases, with 10 bases between. The CDR3 is 15 residues long. CDR3 amino acids: CASSQAGARSYEQYF. The DNA of the CDR3 is TGCGCCAGCAGCCAAGCGGGAGCTCGCTCCTACGAGCAGTACTTC.

On this clonotype itself: This may be a read error, as it is one base from a much larger clone. The chain recombines TRBV15 with TRBJ2-2, with D hard to call. Trimming took off 1 base at V and 0 bases at J, with 9 bases between the two ends. Germline V gene data show CDR1 as LNHNV and CDR2 as YYDKDF (reference sequence). This CDR3 contains 16 residues. The CDR3 DNA sequence: TGTGCCACCAGCAGAGGCTCAGTTACGAACACCGGGGAGCTGTTTTTT. Translation gives CATSRGSVTNTGELFF.

A word on this clonotype: A much larger clone lies one base from this, so it may be a read error. V gene TRBV5-1 combines with J gene TRBJ1-4; 8 positions agree with TRBD1. The germline gives CDR1 SGHRS, CDR2 YFSETQ. This CDR3 is 13 amino acids long. The CDR3 bases are TGCGCCAGCGGGATTACAGGGGGAGAAAAACTGTCTTTT. Translation: CASGITGGEKLSF.

This clonotype was seen at least ten times. J is TRBJ1-5 and V is TRBV4-1, with D unclear. V gave up 4 bases and J gave up 0 bases, with 13 bases separating them. The CDR3 has 16 amino acids. Germline V CDR1 and CDR2: MGHRA, YSYEKL. CDR3 region: CASSRMWLSSNQPQHF. In DNA form, the CDR3 reads TGCGCCAGCAGCCGGATGTGGCTTAGTAGCAATCAGCCCCAGCATTTT.

With regard to this clonotype: This is likely a read error, given that the CDR3 carries no conserved phenylalanine or tryptophan at its end. The chain joins TRBV20-1 to TRBJ2-7; D may be TRBD1 (6 bases). The CDR3 totals 13 residues. Trimming shortened V by 3 bases and J by 0 bases, and 9 bases separated the two germline ends. Germline V gives CDR1 DFQATT, CDR2 SNEGSKA (reference sequence). The CDR3 nucleotides read TGCAGTGCTAGTGTGGACAGCTCCTACGAGCAGTACCTC. It yields the protein CSASVDSSYEQYL.

In this sample, this clonotype turned up a few times. The chain is built from TRBV5-1 and TRBJ2-3, with 8 bases that match TRBD2. Trimming cost V 0 bases and J 4 bases; bases outside gene matches: 7. There are 16 residues in the CDR3. The germline gives CDR1 SGHRS, CDR2 YFSETQ. CDR3 coding DNA: TGCGCCAGCAGCTTGGCACCAAGCGGGAGCGCAGATACGCAGTATTTT. Its protein product is CASSLAPSGSADTQYF.

This clonotype was counted at least ten times. This chain joins TRBV20-1 and TRBJ2-7; 7 bases align to TRBD2. Germline V CDR1 and CDR2: DFQATT, SNEGSKA (reference sequence). The CDR3 is 16 amino acids. V lost 6 bases and J lost 0; bases outside the gene matches: 14. CDR3 loop: CSAALDYGTTSYEQYF. The CDR3 DNA follows: TGCAGTGCCGCCCTCGACTATGGGACTACCTCCTACGAGCAGTACTTC.

In the case of this clonotype: Being one base from a much bigger clone, this may be a read error. CDR3 DNA: TGTGCCAGACGGGACTTTCTATACAATGAGCAGTTCTTC. It codes for CARRDFLYNEQFF. The chain carries TRBV27 and TRBJ2-1; a weak D match, TRBD2 (6 bases). V was trimmed by 9 bases and J by 4 bases, leaving 13 bases between them. The CDR3 extends over 13 amino acids. In germline, CDR1 is MNHEY, CDR2 SMNVEV (reference sequence).

The table lists this clonotype with many counts. CDR3: CASSPGNVADTQYF. The DNA for the CDR3 is TGTGCCAGCAGCCCAGGGAACGTCGCAGATACGCAGTATTTT. The chain is built from TRBV12-3 or TRBV12-4 and TRBJ2-3; a weak D match, TRBD1 (5 bases). The CDR3 length is 14 residues. The V gene lost 6 bases and the J gene lost 4 bases, with 14 bases spanning the gap.

This sequence joins TRBV9 and TRBJ2-2, with D uncertain. Germline values: CDR1 SGDLS, CDR2 YYNGEE. CDR3 length: 14 residues. The ends were cut back, 0 bases at V and 13 bases at J, with 16 bases in the middle. CDR3 loop: CASSVAASTQLLFF. The CDR3 DNA reads TGTGCCAGCAGCGTAGCTGCGTCTACCCAACTGCTGTTTTTT. The full variable domain, its missing parts supplied by reference TRBV9 and TRBJ2-2, is DSGVTQTPKHLITATGQRVTLRCSPRSGDLSVYWYQQSLDQGLQFLIQYYNGEERAKGNILERFSAQQFPDLHSELNLSSLELGDSALYFCASSVAASTQLLFFGEGSRLTVL.

This clonotype was picked up many times. The CDR3 DNA reads as TGTGCCAGCACCAGGCGGGGTCTGCCGTACAATGAGCAGTTCTTC. It translates to CASTRRGLPYNEQFF. J is TRBJ2-1 and V is TRBV12-3 or TRBV12-4; D is perhaps TRBD2 (6 bases). Trimming removed 7 bases at V and 4 bases at J, with 17 bases between. The CDR3 extends over 15 amino acids.

This clonotype was recorded many times. The chain recombines TRBV9 with TRBJ2-1, with D uncertain. The CDR3 has 13 amino acids. Germline CDR1 and CDR2: SGDLS and YYNGEE. Trimming took off 0 bases at V and 11 bases at J, with 12 bases between the two ends. CDR3 residues: CASSVGTDLKQFF. For the CDR3, the DNA is TGTGCCAGCAGCGTAGGGACGGATCTGAAGCAGTTCTTC.

This clonotype has ten or more counts. The V and J genes are TRBV20-1 and TRBJ1-5; D might be TRBD1 (5 bases). Trimming left V 5 bases short and J 0 bases short, with 11 bases between. Germline loops: CDR1 DFQATT, CDR2 SNEGSKA (reference sequence). The CDR3 covers 14 residues. The CDR3 bases are TGCAGTGCTTCCGGGACGTCTAGCAATCAGCCCCAGCATTTT. This codes for CSASGTSSNQPQHF.

This clonotype appeared many times. The rearrangement uses TRBV12-3 or TRBV12-4 and TRBJ1-1; no clear D. This CDR3 has 14 amino acids. The V gene lost 3 bases and the J gene lost 4 bases, with 12 bases spanning the gap. The CDR3: CASSFGSSGTEAFF. CDR3 nucleotide sequence: TGTGCCAGCAGTTTTGGTTCTTCGGGCACTGAAGCTTTCTTT.

This clonotype was counted ten times or more. V gene TRBV9 combines with J gene TRBJ1-3; D not resolved. The CDR3 consists of 15 residues. Germline values: CDR1 SGDLS, CDR2 YYNGEE. The V and J ends lost 6 bases and 4 bases respectively, with 17 bases between them. CDR3 protein: CASIDGRDKGNTIYF. The CDR3 DNA sequence: TGTGCCAGCATCGATGGGCGGGATAAGGGAAACACCATATATTTT. The whole variable domain, filled in from reference TRBV9 and TRBJ1-3, reads DSGVTQTPKHLITATGQRVTLRCSPRSGDLSVYWYQQSLDQGLQFLIQYYNGEERAKGNILERFSAQQFPDLHSELNLSSLELGDSALYFCASIDGRDKGNTIYFGEGSWLTVV.

Regarding this clonotype: One end of the junction is discordant with germline, which a read error may explain. The CDR3 nucleotides read TGCAGTGCAGGGGACAGGGTAGCTAATGAGCAGTTTTTC. Translated, it gives CSAGDRVANEQFF. V gene TRBV20-1 combines with J gene TRBJ2-1; 9 nucleotides agree with TRBD1. The CDR3 is 13 amino acids. In germline, CDR1 is DFQATT, CDR2 SNEGSKA (reference sequence).

This clonotype was detected ten times or more. The chain is built from TRBV5-1 and TRBJ2-3; tentatively, D is TRBD1 or TRBD2 (5 bases each). This CDR3 is 17 amino acids long. V lost 6 bases to trimming and J lost 1 base, with 21 bases between them. In germline, CDR1 is SGHRS, CDR2 YFSETQ. CDR3 sequence: CASMQRSGLGGTDTQYF. The CDR3 coding sequence is TGCGCCAGCATGCAAAGAAGCGGACTGGGGGGCACAGATACGCAGTATTTT. Variable domain in full (rest from reference TRBV5-1 and TRBJ2-3): KAGVTQTPRYLIKTRGQQVTLSCSPISGHRSVSWYQQTPGQGLQFLFEYFSETQRNKGNFPGRFSGRQFSNSRSEMNVSTLELGDSALYLCASMQRSGLGGTDTQYFGPGTRLTVL.

This clonotype was counted many times. V is TRBV2 and J is TRBJ2-3; D possibly uses TRBD1 or TRBD2 (5 bases each). The V and J ends lost 6 bases and 5 bases respectively, with 12 bases between them. The CDR3 spans 13 residues. Per germline, CDR1 SNHLY and CDR2 FYNNEI. CDR3 sequence (DNA): TGTGCCAGCAGGGGGGTGCCGGGAGATACGCAGTATTTT. Translation gives CASRGVPGDTQYF.

This clonotype has at least ten counts. V is TRBV29-1 and J is TRBJ2-7, with unresolved D. Trimming pared 4 bases from V and 3 bases from J, leaving 10 bases between. CDR3 length: 12 amino acids. In germline, CDR1 is SQVTM, CDR2 ANQGSEA. The CDR3 spells CSVVKSSYEQYF. In DNA form, the CDR3 reads TGCAGCGTTGTAAAGTCTAGCTACGAGCAGTACTTC.

This clonotype was detected ten times or more. The chain carries TRBV4-1 and TRBJ2-1; 9 bases agree with TRBD2. This CDR3 has 17 residues. Per germline, CDR1 MGHRA and CDR2 YSYEKL. J lost 2 bases, V lost 0 bases, and 5 bases had no gene match. The CDR3 bases are TGCGCCAGCAGCCAAGATAGCGCGGGAGGGACCTACAATGAGCAGTTCTTC. Translating gives CASSQDSAGGTYNEQFF.

This clonotype was observed many times. V is TRBV20-1 and J is TRBJ2-7; TRBD2 matches at 11 bases. Germline CDR1 reads DFQATT; CDR2 reads SNEGSKA (reference sequence). This CDR3 spans 13 amino acids. V lost 3 bases to trimming and J lost 4 bases; unmatched junction nucleotides: 2. This chain's CDR3 is CSARGTSGYEQYF. The CDR3 region has the DNA TGCAGTGCTAGGGGGACTAGCGGTTACGAGCAGTACTTC.

Ten or more counts support this clonotype. The V and J genes are TRBV2 and TRBJ2-5; TRBD1 might be the D (7 bases). Germline assignment: CDR1 SNHLY and CDR2 FYNNEI. The CDR3 loop spans 15 amino acids. Trimming removed 3 bases at V and 0 bases at J, with 11 bases between. CDR3: CASSEAGQYQETQYF. The CDR3 DNA follows: TGTGCCAGCAGTGAGGCGGGACAGTACCAAGAGACCCAGTACTTC.